The following is a T cell receptor beta chain sequence with its context. In the original workflow: Amplified reference gene primers provided the basis for estimating nucleated cell counts. Produced via immunoSEQ multiplex PCR; TCRdb's table is partial and in-frame only. Clone size and V and J calls were adopted from that table, with D and trimming inferred from the DNA. The data show about 50,000 clones, 75% to 90% seen once. This specimen comes from a study of blood T cell repertoires in COVID-19. As for the study in general: Some COVID-19 samples were acute and others convalescent; all came from the United States, Italy and Spain. T cells, B-cell-depleted T cells, or PBMCs supplied cDNA or gDNA.

Specimen: peripheral blood. This TCR was recovered from a human donor in a cohort sampled during active COVID-19. The donor label of this sample is uncertain.

The CDR3 protein is CASSIGYGQGFSEQYF. The CDR3, as DNA: TGTGCCAGTAGTATAGGATACGGACAGGGTTTCAGCGAGCAGTACTTC. This chain links TRBV19 with TRBJ2-7; 8 nucleotides align to TRBD1. V shed 1 base, J shed 6 bases, and the junction held 11 bases outside the gene matches. Germline CDR1 LNHDA, CDR2 SQIVND (reference sequence). CDR3 length: 16 amino acids.